Listed here are 13 T cell receptor beta chains from one sample, sequenced in a study of shared clonotypes between healthy human individuals. Produced via immunoSEQ multiplex PCR; TCRdb's table is partial and in-frame only. In the table there are a few hundred thousand clones, roughly 96% of which are singletons. The sequenced sample was memory CD8+ T cells sorted from blood. Subset meaning: CD45RO+ cells pooled with CCR7-negative TemRA cells. The source of these receptors is a young man in good health.

V and J are TRBV5-1 and TRBJ1-1; no reliable D call. The V end lost 4 bases, the J end lost 4 bases, and 11 bases lay between the germline ends. The CDR3 contains 13 residues. Per germline, CDR1 SGHRS and CDR2 YFSETQ. CDR3 nucleotide sequence: TGCGCCAGCAGCCCACTTCCTAGCACTGAAGCTTTCTTT. Translation: CASSPLPSTEAFF.

This chain uses TRBV6-1 with TRBJ2-7, with TRBD2 as a possible D gene (6 bases). Germline V gene lookup returns CDR1 MNHNS and CDR2 SASEGT. This CDR3 has 13 residues. With 10 bases removed from V and 0 bases from J, the gap between germline ends came to 13 bases. CDR3 amino acids: CATYVRDSYEQYF. The CDR3 coding sequence is TGTGCCACCTATGTGCGGGACTCCTACGAGCAGTACTTC.

This clone was observed a single time. DNA of the CDR3: TGTGCCAGCAGCCCGGGACAGGGGTTTTACGAGCAGTACTTC. Its protein is CASSPGQGFYEQYF. This chain links TRBV4-2 with TRBJ2-7, with 10 bases matching TRBD1. This CDR3 has 14 amino acids. The J segment lost 4 bases and the V segment lost 4 bases, leaving 4 bases of the junction unmatched. The germline CDR1 and CDR2 sequences are LGHNA and YNFKEQ.

The CDR3 DNA reads TGTGCCAGCTCAAGGGGAAGAAGCTATGGCTACACCTTC. This sequence encodes CASSRGRSYGYTF. The rearrangement joins TRBV6-5 to TRBJ1-2; D perhaps matches TRBD1 (5 bases). In germline, CDR1 is MNHEY, CDR2 SVGAGI. The CDR3 is 13 residues long. Trimming left V 8 bases short and J 4 bases short, with 14 bases between.

The gene calls are TRBV19 and TRBJ1-3; D gene uncertain. Per germline, CDR1 LNHDA and CDR2 SQIVND (reference sequence). This CDR3 contains 16 residues. Trimming left V 5 bases short and J 0 bases short, with 14 bases between. The CDR3 nucleotides read TGTGCCAGTAGTTTACTACAGTCCAGCTCTGGAAACACCATATATTTT. Encoded protein: CASSLLQSSSGNTIYF.

A word on this clone: A read error may account for a junction end that differs from germline. The chain employs TRBV7-9 and TRBJ2-1, with D tentatively TRBD2 (5 bases). CDR1 is SEHNR and CDR2 is FQNEAQ in the germline V gene (reference sequence). The CDR3 has 12 residues. CDR3 residues: CASSLANNEQFF. In nucleotides, the CDR3 is TGTGCCAGCAGCCTAGCTAACAATGAGCAGTTCTTC.

This chain joins TRBV7-9 and TRBJ1-1; D remains ambiguous. Looked up from germline, CDR1 is SEHNR and CDR2 is FQNEAQ (reference sequence). The CDR3 contains 16 residues. Trimming removed 0 bases at V and 0 bases at J, with 11 bases between. The CDR3 DNA reads as TGTGCCAGCAGCTTAGCTAACGGACCCATGAACACTGAAGCTTTCTTT. Translating it yields CASSLANGPMNTEAFF.

The J gene is TRBJ1-2, the V gene TRBV13, with TRBD1 matching 9 bases. The V and J ends lost 5 bases and 3 bases, in that order; junction bases with no gene match: 10. Germline V gives CDR1 PRHDT, CDR2 FYEKMQ (reference sequence). The CDR3 length is 16 residues. Here the CDR3 DNA reads TGTGCCAGCAGCCTTAGCCGGGGACAGGGCCACTATGGCTACACCTTC. Translated, it gives CASSLSRGQGHYGYTF.

In nucleotides, the CDR3 is TGTGCCAGCAGCAGGGGGACCCGCGCGTACAATGAGCAGTTCTTC. It encodes CASSRGTRAYNEQFF. The genes are TRBV27 and TRBJ2-1, with TRBD1 identical over 7 bases. The V and J ends lost 6 bases and 4 bases, in that order; junction bases with no gene match: 9. This CDR3 is 15 amino acids long. Germline CDR1 reads MNHEY; CDR2 reads SMNVEV (reference sequence).

This chain joins TRBV7-2 and TRBJ2-1, with 12 bases aligning to TRBD2. J was trimmed by 9 bases and V by 8 bases; bases with no gene match: 5. Germline V gene sequence: CDR1 SGHTA, CDR2 FQGNSA. CDR3 length: 13 residues. CDR3 amino acids: CASGTSGRFEQFF. CDR3 nucleotide sequence: TGTGCCAGCGGAACTAGCGGGAGGTTTGAGCAGTTCTTC.

This clone showed up just once. The chain is built from TRBV11-2 and TRBJ1-2; 8 bases align to TRBD1. With 5 bases clipped from V and 4 bases from J, the junction kept 9 bases outside the gene matches. Germline loops: CDR1 SGHAT, CDR2 FQNNGV. This CDR3 has 15 residues. Here the CDR3 DNA reads TGTGCCAGCAGCAAAAGCACAGGGGGAGGCTATGGCTACACCTTC. Its protein product is CASSKSTGGGYGYTF. Full variable domain (missing parts from reference TRBV11-2 and TRBJ1-2): EAGVAQSPRYKIIEKRQSVAFWCNPISGHATLYWYQQILGQGPKLLIQFQNNGVVDDSQLPKDRFSAERLKGVDSTLKIQPAKLEDSAVYLCASSKSTGGGYGYTFGSGTRLTVV.

CDR3 in DNA: TGTGCGACTGGATTGGGTCAGCCCCAGCATTTT. This codes for CATGLGQPQHF. The V gene is TRBV28, the J gene TRBJ1-5, with no clear D. The CDR3 covers 11 residues. Germline CDR1 MDHEN, CDR2 SYDVKM.

The gene calls are TRBV19 and TRBJ2-5; either TRBD1 or TRBD2 may supply D (6 bases each). The CDR3 contains 15 residues. V shed 3 bases and J shed 4 bases, with 15 bases lying between them. Germline CDR1 and CDR2: LNHDA and SQIVND (reference sequence). CDR3 coding DNA: TGTGCCAGTAGTATTGTCGGGAGAGGGGGAGAGACCCAGTACTTC. This gives the protein CASSIVGRGGETQYF.